This is a list of T cell receptor beta chains from one sample in a study of CXCR3-negative and CXCR3-positive naive CD8 T cells. TCRdb reanalyzed the 5' RACE reads and collapses them to one entry per CDR3 protein, without DNA. The listing records some 150,000 distinct CDR3 sequences. The sample consisted of naive CXCR3+ CD8+ T cells from blood. All receptors come from a human donor in good health. Some clones in this sample may be carry-over from other donors' samples. CDR3s include the opening cysteine and the closing phenylalanine or tryptophan.

TRBV7-3,TRBJ2-7,CASSLDSLYEQYF
TRBV4-2,TRBJ2-3,CASSQGTAGGLDTQYF
TRBV5-5,TRBJ2-1,CASSVGLGGWGNEQFF
TRBV27,TRBJ1-1,CASSLYRNTEAFF
TRBV28,TRBJ2-1,CASRPAPGTSTGEQFF
TRBV4-1,TRBJ2-7,CASSQAGSFYEQYF
TRBV30,TRBJ2-5,CAWSQADGETQYF
TRBV29-1,TRBJ2-3,CSVEDPSSDTQYF
TRBV7-6,TRBJ2-7,CASSPSTSGYDYEQYF
TRBV12-3/TRBV12-4,TRBJ2-2,CASSLGDSGELFF
TRBV28,TRBJ2-7,CASSLNWGSEQYF
TRBV29-1,TRBJ2-6,CSVRQGAPGANVLTF
TRBV20-1,TRBJ2-3,CSASLRGLSTDTQYF
TRBV7-9,TRBJ2-1,CASSPSSGKDEQFF
TRBV7-9,TRBJ1-1,CASSLAGQGNTEAFF
TRBV7-8,TRBJ1-5,CASSPLVNSNQPQHF
TRBV6-2/TRBV6-3,TRBJ2-7,CASSLSWAGNEQYF
TRBV9,TRBJ2-7,CASSGGSPPVYEQYF
TRBV9,TRBJ1-2,CASSPHHSGDFDYGYTF
TRBV18,TRBJ2-2,CASSPTENTGELFF
TRBV13,TRBJ1-3,CASSATTGTGFSNTIYF
TRBV4-2,TRBJ1-1,CASTATTGRSTEAFF
TRBV6-2/TRBV6-3,TRBJ2-1,CASNFDWGLDEQFF
TRBV5-1,TRBJ1-1,CASSPLGGREIITEAFF
TRBV4-2,TRBJ2-7,CASSQDSYEQYF
TRBV7-3,TRBJ2-5,CASSLWASKSRETQYF
TRBV4-3,TRBJ2-2,CASSQDQKGVGTGELFF
TRBV28,TRBJ2-2,CASSLAVSGELFF
TRBV5-1,TRBJ1-1,CASSLLAGTEAFF
TRBV29-1,TRBJ2-7,CSVEGGDSPNYEQYF
TRBV7-9,TRBJ2-7,CASSLVRGGGTEQYF
TRBV29-1,TRBJ2-7,CSGGQGYSYEQYF
TRBV20-1,TRBJ2-2,CSASLASGELFF
TRBV20-1,TRBJ2-7,CSASTELAGGQYEQYF
TRBV4-1,TRBJ1-1,CASSQGVGTEAFF
TRBV25-1,TRBJ2-5,CASTSGAEETQYF
TRBV15,TRBJ1-5,CATSRVTGNQPQHF
TRBV5-4,TRBJ2-7,CASSGWTGAGEQYF
TRBV7-9,TRBJ2-1,CASSLGYYDQGDEQFF
TRBV5-6,TRBJ1-1,CASSSLEGAKAFF
TRBV7-2,TRBJ2-2,CASSIARSTGELFF
TRBV3-1,TRBJ2-1,CASSQDGTWTSSNNEQFF
TRBV19,TRBJ2-7,CASTGGYERYF
TRBV7-6,TRBJ2-3,CASSSGLAGVGDTQYF
TRBV2,TRBJ2-3,CASSDRSTDTQYF
TRBV14,TRBJ1-6,CASSQGATSPLHF
TRBV4-1,TRBJ2-5,CASSFSSGPGEETQYF
TRBV28,TRBJ2-3,CASSLIRDRTDTQYF
TRBV6-2/TRBV6-3,TRBJ1-1,CATTEEGPNTEAFF
TRBV28,TRBJ2-7,CASSLGTLAENFEQYF
TRBV6-6,TRBJ2-7,CASSGGPGSSYEQYF
TRBV5-6,TRBJ1-4,CASSLQGAQEKLFF
TRBV7-9,TRBJ2-3,CASSPRQGDTDTQYF
TRBV12-3/TRBV12-4,TRBJ1-4,CASSYIGGGEKLFF
TRBV19,TRBJ2-7,CASTTGGEQYF
TRBV7-9,TRBJ2-7,CASSSGHNEQYF
TRBV12-3/TRBV12-4,TRBJ1-5,CASSEGQGLNQPQHF